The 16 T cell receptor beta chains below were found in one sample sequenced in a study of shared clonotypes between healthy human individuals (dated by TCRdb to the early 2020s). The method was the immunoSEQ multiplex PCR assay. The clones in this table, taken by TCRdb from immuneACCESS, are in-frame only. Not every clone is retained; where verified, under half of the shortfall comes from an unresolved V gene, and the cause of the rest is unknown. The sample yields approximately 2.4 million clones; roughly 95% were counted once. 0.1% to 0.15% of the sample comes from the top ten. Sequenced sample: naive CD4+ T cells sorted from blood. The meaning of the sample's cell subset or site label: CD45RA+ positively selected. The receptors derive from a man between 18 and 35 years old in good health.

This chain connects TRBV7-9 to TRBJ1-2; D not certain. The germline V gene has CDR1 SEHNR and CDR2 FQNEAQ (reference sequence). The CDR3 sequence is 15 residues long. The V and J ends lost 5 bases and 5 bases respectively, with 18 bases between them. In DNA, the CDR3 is TGTGCCAGCAGCCGGGAAAACCCTGGAACGTATGGCTACACCTTC. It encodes CASSRENPGTYGYTF.

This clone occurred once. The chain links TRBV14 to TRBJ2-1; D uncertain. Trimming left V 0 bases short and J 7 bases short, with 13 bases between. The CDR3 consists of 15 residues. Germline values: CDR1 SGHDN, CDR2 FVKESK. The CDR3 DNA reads TGTGCCAGCAGCCAAGATTGGTGGCCCTTGAATGAGCAGTTCTTC. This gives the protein CASSQDWWPLNEQFF.

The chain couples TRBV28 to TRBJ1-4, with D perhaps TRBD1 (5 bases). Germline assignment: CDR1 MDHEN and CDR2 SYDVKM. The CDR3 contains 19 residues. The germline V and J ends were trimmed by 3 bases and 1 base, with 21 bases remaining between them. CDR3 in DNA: TGTGCCAGCAGTTTGCCCCGGGGCAGCCCGGGAGGAACTAATGAAAAACTGTTTTTT. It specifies CASSLPRGSPGGTNEKLFF.

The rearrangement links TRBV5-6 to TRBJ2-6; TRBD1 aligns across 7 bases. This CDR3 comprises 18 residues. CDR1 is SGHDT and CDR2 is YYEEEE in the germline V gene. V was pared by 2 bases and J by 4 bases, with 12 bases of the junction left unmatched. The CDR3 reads CASSLRTGTVLGANVLTF. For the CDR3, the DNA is TGTGCCAGCAGCTTACGAACCGGGACAGTGCTCGGGGCCAACGTCCTGACTTTC.

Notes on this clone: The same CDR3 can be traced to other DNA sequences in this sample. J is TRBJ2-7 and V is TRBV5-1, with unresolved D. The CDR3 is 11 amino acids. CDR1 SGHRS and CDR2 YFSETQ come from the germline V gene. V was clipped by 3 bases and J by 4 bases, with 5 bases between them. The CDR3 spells CASSSAYEQYF. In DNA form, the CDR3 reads TGCGCCAGCAGCTCAGCATACGAGCAGTACTTC.

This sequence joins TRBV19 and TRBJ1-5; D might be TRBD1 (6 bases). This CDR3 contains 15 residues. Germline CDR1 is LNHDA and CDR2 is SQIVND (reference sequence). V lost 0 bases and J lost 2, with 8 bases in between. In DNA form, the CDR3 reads TGTGCCAGTAGTATAGAAAACAGGGGCAATCAGCCCCAGCATTTT. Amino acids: CASSIENRGNQPQHF. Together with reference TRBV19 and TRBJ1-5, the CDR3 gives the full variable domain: DGGITQSPKYLFRKEGQNVTLSCEQNLNHDAMYWYRQDPGQGLRLIYYSQIVNDFQKGDIAEGYSVSREKKESFPLTVTSAQKNPTAFYLCASSIENRGNQPQHFGDGTRLSIL.

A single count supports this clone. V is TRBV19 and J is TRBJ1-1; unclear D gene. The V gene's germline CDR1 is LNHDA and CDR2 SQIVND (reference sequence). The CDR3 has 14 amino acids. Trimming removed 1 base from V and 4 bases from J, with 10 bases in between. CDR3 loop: CASSIGASPTEAFF. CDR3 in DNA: TGTGCCAGTAGTATAGGGGCCAGCCCCACTGAAGCTTTCTTT. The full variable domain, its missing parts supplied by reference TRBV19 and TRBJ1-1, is DGGITQSPKYLFRKEGQNVTLSCEQNLNHDAMYWYRQDPGQGLRLIYYSQIVNDFQKGDIAEGYSVSREKKESFPLTVTSAQKNPTAFYLCASSIGASPTEAFFGQGTRLTVV.

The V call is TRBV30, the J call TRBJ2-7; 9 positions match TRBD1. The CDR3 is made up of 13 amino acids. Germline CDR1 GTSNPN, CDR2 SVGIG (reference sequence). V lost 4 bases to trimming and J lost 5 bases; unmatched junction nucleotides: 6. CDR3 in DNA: TGTGCCTGGACGGGGGACAGGGCGGACGAGCAGTACTTC. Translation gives CAWTGDRADEQYF. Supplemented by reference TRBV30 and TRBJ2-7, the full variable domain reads SQTIHQWPATLVQPVGSPLSLECTVEGTSNPNLYWYRQAAGRGLQLLFYSVGIGQISSEVPQNLSASRPQDRQFILSSKKLLLSDSGFYLCAWTGDRADEQYFGPGTRLTVT.

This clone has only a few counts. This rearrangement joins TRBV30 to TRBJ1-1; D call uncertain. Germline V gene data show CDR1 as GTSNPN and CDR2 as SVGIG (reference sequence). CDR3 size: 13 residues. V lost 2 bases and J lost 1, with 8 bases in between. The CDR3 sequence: CAWSMQTNTEAFF. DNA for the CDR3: TGTGCCTGGAGTATGCAGACGAACACTGAAGCTTTCTTT. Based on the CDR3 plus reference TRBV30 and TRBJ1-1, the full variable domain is SQTIHQWPATLVQPVGSPLSLECTVEGTSNPNLYWYRQAAGRGLQLLFYSVGIGQISSEVPQNLSASRPQDRQFILSSKKLLLSDSGFYLCAWSMQTNTEAFFGQGTRLTVV.

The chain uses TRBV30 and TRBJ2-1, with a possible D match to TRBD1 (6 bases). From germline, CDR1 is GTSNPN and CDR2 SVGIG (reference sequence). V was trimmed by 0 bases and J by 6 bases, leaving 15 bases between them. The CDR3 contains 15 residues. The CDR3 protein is CAWSVPGTLLNEQFF. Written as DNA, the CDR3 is TGTGCCTGGAGTGTACCCGGGACATTACTCAATGAGCAGTTCTTC.

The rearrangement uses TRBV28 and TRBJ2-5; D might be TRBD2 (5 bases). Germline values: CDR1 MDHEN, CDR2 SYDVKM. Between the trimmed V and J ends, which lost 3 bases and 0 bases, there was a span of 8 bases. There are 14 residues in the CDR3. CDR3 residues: CASSLTGYQETQYF. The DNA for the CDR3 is TGTGCCAGCAGTTTGACGGGATACCAAGAGACCCAGTACTTC.

The CDR3 DNA follows: TGTGCCAGCAGTCTACGACAGGGGGCGCGAGTTCATTTCTTT. This encodes CASSLRQGARVHFF. The rearrangement links TRBV28 to TRBJ1-1, with TRBD1 identical over 10 bases. Germline CDR1 reads MDHEN; CDR2 reads SYDVKM. The ends lost 5 bases at V and 13 bases at J; junction bases unmatched: 13. CDR3 length: 14 residues.

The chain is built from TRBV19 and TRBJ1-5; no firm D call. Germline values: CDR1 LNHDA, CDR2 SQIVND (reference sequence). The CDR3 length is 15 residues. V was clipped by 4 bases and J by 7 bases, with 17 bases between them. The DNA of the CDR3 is TGTGCCAGTAGTACCCCCTGGCTCTCTAGCCAGCCCCAGCATTTT. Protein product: CASSTPWLSSQPQHF. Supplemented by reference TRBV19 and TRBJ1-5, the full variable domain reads DGGITQSPKYLFRKEGQNVTLSCEQNLNHDAMYWYRQDPGQGLRLIYYSQIVNDFQKGDIAEGYSVSREKKESFPLTVTSAQKNPTAFYLCASSTPWLSSQPQHFGDGTRLSIL.

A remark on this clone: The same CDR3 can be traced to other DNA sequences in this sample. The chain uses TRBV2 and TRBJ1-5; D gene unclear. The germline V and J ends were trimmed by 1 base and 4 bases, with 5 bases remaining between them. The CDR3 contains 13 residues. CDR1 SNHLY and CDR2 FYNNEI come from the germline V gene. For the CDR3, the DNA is TGTGCCAGCAGTGAAGGACTTAATCAGCCCCAGCATTTT. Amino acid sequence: CASSEGLNQPQHF.

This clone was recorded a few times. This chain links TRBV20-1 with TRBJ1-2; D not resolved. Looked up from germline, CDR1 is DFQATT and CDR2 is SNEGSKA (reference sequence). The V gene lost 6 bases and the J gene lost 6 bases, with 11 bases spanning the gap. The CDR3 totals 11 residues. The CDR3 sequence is CSASILDGYTF. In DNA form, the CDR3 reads TGCAGTGCGAGTATACTGGATGGCTACACCTTC.

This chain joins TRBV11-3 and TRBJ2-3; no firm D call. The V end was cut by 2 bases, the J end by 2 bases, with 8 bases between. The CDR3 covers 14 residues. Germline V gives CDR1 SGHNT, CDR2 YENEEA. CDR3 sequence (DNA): TGTGCCAGCAGCTTAAGGGAACTCACAGATACGCAGTATTTT. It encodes CASSLRELTDTQYF. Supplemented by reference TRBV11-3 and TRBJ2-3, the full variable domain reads EAGVVQSPRYKIIEKKQPVAFWCNPISGHNTLYWYLQNLGQGPELLIRYENEEAVDDSQLPKDRFSAERLKGVDSTLKIQPAELGDSAVYLCASSLRELTDTQYFGPGTRLTVL.